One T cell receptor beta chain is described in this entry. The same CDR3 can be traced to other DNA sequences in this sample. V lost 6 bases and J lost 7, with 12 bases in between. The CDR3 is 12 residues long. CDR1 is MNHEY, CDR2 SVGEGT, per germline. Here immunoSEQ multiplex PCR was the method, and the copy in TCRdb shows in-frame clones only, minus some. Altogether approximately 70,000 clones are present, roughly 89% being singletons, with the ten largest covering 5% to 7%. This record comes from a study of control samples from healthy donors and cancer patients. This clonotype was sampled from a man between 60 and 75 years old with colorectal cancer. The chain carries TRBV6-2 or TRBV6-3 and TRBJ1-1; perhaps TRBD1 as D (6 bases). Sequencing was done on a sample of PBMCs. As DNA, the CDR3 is TGTGCCAGCAGCCTCGGACAGCTTGAAGCTTTCTTT. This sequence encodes CASSLGQLEAFF.